This record looks at one TCR beta chain sequence and its context. The antigen remains undetermined. The data stem from a study of OX40 agonist ivuxolimab in advanced cancers. As for the study in general: Two cutaneous melanoma patients and one hepatocellular carcinoma patient, three in all, had partial responses.

Germline CDR1 GTSNPN, CDR2 SVGIG (reference sequence). The ends were cut back, 0 bases at V and 7 bases at J, with 13 bases in the middle. There are 15 residues in the CDR3. The method was immunoSEQ multiplex PCR; TCRdb's version includes in-frame clones alone and lacks a portion of them. The repertoire holds 99,000 or so clones, approximately 94% seen once, with more than 0.15% in the top ten. Whole-study results and caveats: The mean number of expanded clones was higher in CD8+ T cells than in CD4+.

Sequenced material: CD4+ or CD8+ T cells sorted from blood, taken in a trial of the OX40 agonist ivuxolimab. The TCR originated in an adult with an advanced solid tumor such as melanoma, head and neck, liver or kidney cancer. The V gene is TRBV30, the J gene TRBJ1-6; D ambiguous. The CDR3 here is CAWSVVHGLNSPLHF. The CDR3 nucleotides read TGTGCCTGGAGTGTAGTGCACGGTTTGAATTCACCCCTCCACTTT.